This TCR beta chain was identified during a study of cytomegalovirus exposure and HLA in healthy donors (dated by TCRdb to about 2017). Background for the entire study: According to an earlier analysis of 550 to 700 of the donors, about 179 million T cells yielded roughly 110 million unique TCR beta sequences and 276 Gb of sequence data. HLA typing included class I and class II loci at four-digit resolution. Approximately 330 gigabases of sequencing data and around 85 million unique TCR sequences made up an early release that covered roughly 670 HLA-typed donors. Among the roughly 410 genotyped donors, approximately 76% belonged to the genetic ancestry cluster associated with self-reported Caucasian donors. In a later genetic analysis, genome-wide SNP genotypes for 398 of the 666 donors were used, and that subset was treated as a discovery cohort. The study profiled the T cell repertoires of 666 subjects by immunosequencing and related them to cytomegalovirus serostatus. To decide whether each TCR beta V gene segment behaved as functional or pseudogenic, an earlier analysis of fewer than 750 of the donors relied on high-throughput TCR beta sequencing. Across some 400 genotyped donors of the cohort, an average of about 240,000 unique TCR beta nucleotide sequences per donor were sequenced, and roughly 17% of those sequences were non-productive. Every repertoire in the discovery cohort had been generated on one and the same sequencing platform. A few DR-DQ haplotypes were treated as single units for association and clustering because of strong linkage in the cohort. Alongside the repertoire data, information on donor age, sex, ethnicity and CMV serostatus was compiled. In a later analysis, previously published TCR beta repertoires from 666 donors were re-analyzed and high-resolution HLA genotyping was added so that TCR occurrence patterns could be studied. To predict cytomegalovirus infection status, the study combined high-throughput TCR immunosequencing, statistical association of individual TCRs with disease status, and machine learning. Typing coverage varied by locus: about 620-640 donors for A, B, C, DRB1 and DQB1; 500 to 550 for DQA1; some 610 for DPA1; fewer than 480 for DPB1. Besides the first cohort of roughly 660 subjects, a separate validation cohort made up of roughly 120 different subjects was used. The study aimed to test whether signatures of past pathogen exposure could be identified by cataloging public T cell receptors. Rather than drawing on any new phenotypic data, the later analysis identified candidate immune exposures from TCR beta sequences and the way those sequences occurred across donors. On the study overall, not on this receptor specifically: Sequencing depth was assumed to be roughly uniform across donors in the presence/absence analyses, though that assumption may not hold. In the study, approximately 160 TCR beta chains were listed as associated with cytomegalovirus. Correlated functional status among segregating V segments might be attributable to linkage disequilibrium, but an unknown experimental factor could not be ruled out. In vitro tests confirmed that a few of the cytomegalovirus-associated TCR beta chains recognize cytomegalovirus antigens. A further reported finding was that TCR beta sequences accurately predicted the HLA-A and HLA-B alleles for most subjects in the first cohort. A cluster of highly shared sequence variants was judged likely to represent a technical artifact of the sequencing pipeline. The classifier was reported to diagnose cytomegalovirus status with high specificity and sensitivity in both the original cohort and the validation cohort. A later genetic analysis reported fewer N-insertions in productive TCRs among donors in an Asian-associated ancestry cluster than the roughly 690-donor mean. Only TCR beta chains were sequenced in this cohort, and the absence of alpha or paired-chain data limited detectable features. Because the 87-base-pair reads could not distinguish some IMGT-functional V segments, including TRBV6-2 and TRBV6-3, those segments were excluded. Most TCR sequences were seen in very few donors, while some public TCRs were found in many individuals. A later analysis found that HLA-associated TCR beta chains were more clonally expanded and had lower generation probabilities than equally common non-associated chains. Strong co-occurrence of HLA alleles, especially DR and DQ, made assigning TCR associations to individual alleles difficult. In a later analysis, most CMV-associated TCR beta chains were found to appear HLA-restricted, with HLA associations seemingly driven largely by CMV exposure. Immune exposure information for the cohort was limited to CMV serostatus. Specific HLA alleles were associated with 15,000 to 20,000 TCR beta sequences at a false discovery rate of 0.05 in a later analysis. Because HLA typing was unavailable for some donors at each locus, only the typed subset was used in association tests. An earlier analysis of 587 of the donors showed that most TCR beta V segments appeared in productive rearrangements either about 87% or about 30% of the time, which broadly matched IMGT annotations. The authors suggested that the approach could potentially be extended to other disease states and immunological phenotypes. In a later analysis, the rate of TCR association differed among HLA loci, with DRB1 alleles having the most associated TCRs and HLA-C alleles having the fewest. A later genetic analysis associated a missense DCLRE1C variant with V-gene and J-gene trimming of TCR beta chains, and an independent cohort replicated the association. A later analysis reported that several top co-occurrence clusters appeared linked to parvovirus B19, influenza, CMV and Epstein-Barr virus. Because counts were too low, about 18 rarely observed V segments, including chromosome 9 orphons, were excluded from the earlier analysis of some 540 of the donors.

The cohort consisted of approximately 690 healthy bone marrow donors. All cohort members were sampled while nominally healthy, although unrecorded immune exposures were likely present. The donor tested CMV seropositive and was one of the 289 seropositive cohort members. A peripheral blood sample was collected from each donor, and TCR beta sequencing was performed on peripheral blood mononuclear cells. The Qiagen DNeasy Blood Extraction Kit was used to extract genomic DNA from the blood cell samples. With respect to this clone: Its antigen is unknown. No base-level quality is on record; no much larger clone is a single base apart.

Receptors were amplified or captured by the immunoSEQ multiplex PCR assay. A mixture of 60 forward primers for TCR Vbeta segments and 13 reverse primers for TCR Jbeta segments was used in the multiplex PCR. Amplification of the CDR3 region of rearranged TCR beta genes was performed with a multiplex PCR assay on genomic DNA. The amplified TCR beta libraries were sequenced on the Illumina HiSeq System as 87-base-pair reads. The authors' pipeline ran thus. A later analysis tallied about 77 million unique TCR beta chains across the 666 repertoires, and approximately 12 million of those chains were shared by two or more donors. A nearest-neighbor algorithm error-corrected the raw reads and collapsed the reads into unique sequences, merging closely related sequences to remove PCR and sequencing errors. To assign V, D and J gene segments, CDR3 sequences were aligned to IMGT reference sequences. For a sequence to be retained, a match of at least six nucleotides was required to both a V gene segment and a J gene segment. A rearrangement counted as productive if the CDR3 had no stop codons and remained in frame with V and J, and every other rearrangement counted as non-productive. Following IMGT convention, CDR3 was defined as the stretch from the second conserved V-encoded cysteine to the conserved J-encoded phenylalanine. The earlier analysis of some 540 of the donors excluded any sequence lacking an unambiguous match to a single V gene segment. An earlier analysis of around 600 of the donors classified V segments as functional when productive rearrangements were above 56.7% and as segregating when the standard deviation between donors was above 5%. A statistical classification framework was built to diagnose cytomegalovirus status from the catalog of TCR beta chain sequences. In a later analysis, TCR nucleotide sequences were compared against IMGT/GENE-DB human TR gene sequences so that V and J genes could be assigned. The TCRdist pipeline was used in a later analysis to assign CDR3 sequences and most-parsimonious VDJ recombination scenarios. In a later analysis, each TCR beta chain was defined by its CDR3 amino acid sequence together with its V-gene family, and reads lacking a unique V-gene family were excluded. In a later analysis, around 600 highly shared, low-generation-probability nucleotide sequences were removed to address suspected cross-contamination and a sequencing artifact. In a later analysis, a clonal expansion index for each public chain was calculated from normalized within-repertoire ranks of inferred template counts. A later analysis computed generation probabilities with a VDJ recombination model fitted to out-of-frame rearrangements, and checked the results against IGoR. In a later analysis, TCR-TCR, TCR-HLA and TCR-CMV co-occurrence was scored with hypergeometric tests, and a repertoire-size bias correction was applied to TCR pairs. A later analysis estimated false discovery rates by permuting HLA or CMV assignments 20 times. In a later analysis, co-occurring TCRs were grouped using DBSCAN, and TCRdist sequence similarity was added for clustering within HLA-allele-positive subsets. Repertoires with fewer than 30,000 or more than 120,000 public chains were left out of co-occurrence clustering, as were four to six repertoires with anomalous nucleotide sharing. Not all clones reach the TCRdb copy of this immuneACCESS table, which keeps in-frame sequences only. Checked studies attribute under half of the gap to unresolved V genes and leave the rest unexplained. V, J and clone size are those of that table, while D and trimming were read from the DNA. This sample holds more than 100,000 clones; about 81% were observed only once. The ten largest account for roughly 7.8% of the sample.

From a lookup of the germline V gene, CDR1 and CDR2 are SGHTA and FQGNSA. The CDR3 contains 14 residues, cysteine and phenylalanine counted. Here the CDR3 DNA is all that survives: 42 bases in frame from base 1. The germline ends are 9 bases apart after V is trimmed by 1 base and J by 3 bases. Material: PBMCs. This clonotype originated in a woman aged 50 to 60 in good health and CMV-seropositive. The rearrangement joined TRBV7-2 to TRBJ1-1, with TRBD1 as a weak D call on 6 bases. The CDR3 region reads CASSLDPGDTEAFF. The DNA sequence is TGTGCCAGCAGCTTAGATCCAGGGGACACTGAAGCTTTCTTT.